The 17 T cell receptor beta chains listed next were all sequenced from one sample in a study of shared clonotypes between healthy human individuals. Produced via immunoSEQ multiplex PCR; TCRdb's table is partial and in-frame only. The sample contains approximately 2.5 million clones, 93% of which appear only once. Sequencing was done on a sample of naive CD4+ T cells from PBMCs. Subset noted: CD45RA+ positively selected. These TCRs come from a man aged 18-30 years in good health. Some clones in this sample may be carry-over from other donors' samples.

This clone has just one count. The chain has TRBV5-4 and TRBJ2-7; 9 bases fit TRBD2. This CDR3 is built from 17 residues. Germline V gene sequence: CDR1 SGHNT, CDR2 YYREEE (reference sequence). J was trimmed by 3 bases and V by 0 bases; bases with no gene match: 10. The CDR3 DNA reads as TGTGCCAGCAGCTTGGGGGGCGGGAGGGCCTCCTTCTACGAGCAGTACTTC. Translating gives CASSLGGGRASFYEQYF.

V gene TRBV9 combines with J gene TRBJ1-2, with TRBD1 matching 10 bases. Germline CDR1 SGDLS, CDR2 YYNGEE. This CDR3 comprises 14 residues. The V and J ends lost 4 bases and 8 bases, in that order; junction bases with no gene match: 8. CDR3 in amino acids: CASSLTTGGEGYTF. Here the CDR3 DNA reads TGTGCCAGCAGCTTGACGACAGGGGGCGAGGGCTACACCTTC.

As concerns this clone: Additional DNA sequences in this sample encode the identical CDR3. This chain connects TRBV6-1 to TRBJ1-5, with D unresolved. The CDR3 runs to 14 residues. V was pared by 0 bases and J by 1 base, with 4 bases between. Germline-derived CDR1 and CDR2 are MNHNS and SASEGT. The CDR3 nucleotides read TGTGCCAGCAGTGAAGCACAGAGCAATCAGCCCCAGCATTTT. Protein product: CASSEAQSNQPQHF.

This clone was found a few times. The CDR3 protein is CASSLTPSSGRDNEQFF. In DNA form, the CDR3 reads TGTGCCAGCAGCTTAACCCCCTCTAGCGGGAGGGACAATGAGCAGTTCTTC. The rearrangement links TRBV7-2 to TRBJ2-1; 12 positions match TRBD2. This CDR3 comprises 17 residues. Trimming cost V 2 bases and J 5 bases; bases outside gene matches: 7. Germline V lookup: CDR1 SGHTA, CDR2 FQGNSA.

The V call is TRBV14, the J call TRBJ1-2; D uncertain. The CDR3 is made up of 15 amino acids. The ends were cut back, 0 bases at V and 4 bases at J, with 12 bases in the middle. Germline V gives CDR1 SGHDN, CDR2 FVKESK. The CDR3 bases are TGTGCCAGCAGCCAAGAATCGGGGAGGGCCTATGGCTACACCTTC. This codes for CASSQESGRAYGYTF. The variable domain in full, completed from reference TRBV14 and TRBJ1-2, reads EAGVTQFPSHSVIEKGQTVTLRCDPISGHDNLYWYRRVMGKEIKFLLHFVKESKQDESGMPNNRFLAERTGGTYSTLKVQPAELEDSGVYFCASSQESGRAYGYTFGSGTRLTVV.

With respect to this clone: This same CDR3 is encoded by further DNA sequences in the sample. The chain has TRBV7-3 and TRBJ2-7; possible D gene TRBD1, 6 bases. Germline lookup yields CDR1 SGHTA and CDR2 FQGTGA. CDR3 length equals 14 residues. V dropped 5 bases and J dropped 0 bases, with 11 bases sitting between them. CDR3 amino acids: CASSPQGSSYEQYF. For the CDR3, the DNA is TGTGCCAGCAGCCCTCAGGGGAGCTCCTACGAGCAGTACTTC.

The chain's CDR3 is CASSPALTGYGYTF. For the CDR3, the DNA is TGTGCCAGCTCACCAGCCTTGACAGGGTATGGCTACACCTTC. The chain joins TRBV18 to TRBJ1-2; 7 bases map to TRBD1. Per germline, CDR1 KGHSH and CDR2 LQKENI. The V gene end was trimmed by 2 bases and the J gene end by 5 bases; junction bases not matched to a gene: 5. This CDR3 has 14 amino acids.

This clone is a singleton in its sample. The chain has TRBV19 and TRBJ2-7; 11 positions agree with TRBD1. V lost 5 bases to trimming and J lost 4 bases; unmatched junction nucleotides: 10. CDR3 size: 16 residues. Germline V lookup: CDR1 LNHDA, CDR2 SQIVND (reference sequence). CDR3 nucleotide sequence: TGTGCCAGTAGTCCTCCCCGGGACAGGGGGGAATACGAGCAGTACTTC. Its protein is CASSPPRDRGEYEQYF.

This sequence joins TRBV5-4 and TRBJ1-1; D gene uncertain. Germline-derived CDR1 and CDR2 are SGHNT and YYREEE (reference sequence). The ends were cut back, 4 bases at V and 10 bases at J, with 14 bases in the middle. The CDR3 sequence is 12 residues long. The CDR3 sequence is CASSLLEGAAFF. The DNA of the CDR3 is TGTGCCAGCAGCCTCCTGGAGGGCGCAGCTTTCTTT. The whole variable domain, remainder taken from reference TRBV5-4 and TRBJ1-1, is ETGVTQSPTHLIKTRGQQVTLRCSSQSGHNTVSWYQQALGQGPQFIFQYYREEENGRGNFPPRFSGLQFPNYSSELNVNALELDDSALYLCASSLLEGAAFFGQGTRLTVV.

The V gene is TRBV4-1, the J gene TRBJ2-1; unclear D gene. CDR3 length: 14 residues. V was cut by 5 bases and J by 7 bases, with 15 bases left in between. Germline CDR1 is MGHRA and CDR2 is YSYEKL. CDR3 amino acids: CASSEGFRVNEQFF. The DNA for the CDR3 is TGCGCCAGCAGCGAAGGATTTAGGGTTAATGAGCAGTTCTTC.

The chain recombines TRBV5-1 with TRBJ1-4, with D perhaps TRBD1 (6 bases). The germline gives CDR1 SGHRS, CDR2 YFSETQ. The CDR3 runs 16 residues. V lost 3 bases, J lost 3 bases, and 15 bases lay in between. The DNA for the CDR3 is TGCGCCAGCAGCTCAGGGACACCTCCTCCTAATGAAAAACTGTTTTTT. Translated: CASSSGTPPPNEKLFF.

On this clone: The junction departs from the called germline gene at one end, perhaps through a read error. The genes are TRBV9 and TRBJ1-1, with D tentatively TRBD1 (5 bases). Germline values: CDR1 SGDLS, CDR2 YYNGEE. CDR3 length equals 13 residues. CDR3 protein: CASSPPRGDPCLF. CDR3 nucleotides: TGTGCCAGCAGCCCCCCGCGGGGGGACCCTTGTTTGTTT.

This chain joins TRBV2 and TRBJ1-1, with D possibly matching TRBD1 (6 bases). The ends were cut back, 6 bases at V and 2 bases at J, with 13 bases in the middle. The CDR3 is 14 amino acids. In germline, CDR1 is SNHLY, CDR2 FYNNEI. This CDR3 is CASRPRGGNTEAFF. CDR3 coding DNA: TGTGCCAGCAGGCCACGGGGGGGCAACACTGAAGCTTTCTTT.

This chain connects TRBV7-3 to TRBJ2-7; possibly TRBD2 for D (5 bases). Germline assignment: CDR1 SGHTA and CDR2 FQGTGA. Trimming shortened V by 4 bases and J by 5 bases, and 15 bases separated the two germline ends. The CDR3 contains 14 residues. The CDR3 DNA follows: TGTGCCAGCAGCTCCGGACTCCAAGCCGACGAGCAGTACTTC. Protein sequence: CASSSGLQADEQYF.

About this clone: The same CDR3 also results from other DNA sequences found in this sample. The rearrangement joins TRBV6-5 to TRBJ2-7; possibly TRBD1 or TRBD2 for D (5 bases each). The CDR3 loop spans 16 amino acids. V lost 0 bases to trimming and J lost 4 bases, with 16 bases between them. CDR1 is MNHEY and CDR2 is SVGAGI in the germline V gene. The CDR3 here is CASSYSMGRGVYEQYF. Here the CDR3 DNA reads TGTGCCAGCAGTTACTCGATGGGTAGGGGAGTTTACGAGCAGTACTTC.

V usage is TRBV5-4 and J usage is TRBJ2-5, with D unresolved. The CDR3 has 13 amino acids. Germline V gives CDR1 SGHNT, CDR2 YYREEE (reference sequence). Trimming cost V 4 bases and J 5 bases, with 12 bases left between them. The CDR3 region has the DNA TGTGCCAGCAGCCCACTACCTTTCGAGACCCAGTACTTC. The encoded protein is CASSPLPFETQYF.

The chain carries TRBV9 and TRBJ2-3, with D possibly TRBD2 on 6 matching bases. This CDR3 is built from 16 residues. The germline gives CDR1 SGDLS, CDR2 YYNGEE. The ends were cut back, 3 bases at V and 4 bases at J, with 18 bases in the middle. Written as DNA, the CDR3 is TGTGCCAGCAGCGGACCAATCCACGGGGGTGCAGATACGCAGTATTTT. Encoded protein: CASSGPIHGGADTQYF.